This entry lists 10 T cell receptor beta chains sequenced from one sample in a study of identical twins. TCRdb itself ran the 5' RACE reads through MiXCR, one entry per CDR3 protein. In the table there are 400,000 to 500,000 distinct CDR3 sequences, about 13% of which are singletons. These same data were also listed under a study on yellow fever vaccine responses in identical twins.

The sequencing input was CD4+ T cells sorted from blood. These receptors were obtained from a woman younger than 30 in good health.

Only a few counts were recorded for this clonotype. The rearrangement uses TRBV7-2 and TRBJ2-3; D gene uncertain. V lost 5 bases and J lost 10, with 19 bases in between. CDR1 is SGHTA and CDR2 is FQGNSA in the germline V gene. The CDR3 consists of 14 residues. CDR3: CASSLAPGPSPQYF. Written as DNA, the CDR3 is TGTGCCAGCAGCCTCGCCCCGGGCCCCTCTCCGCAGTATTTT.

CDR3 residues: CASSQPGTGGSPLHF. CDR3 coding DNA: TGTGCCAGCAGTCAACCCGGGACAGGGGGTTCACCCCTCCACTTT. The rearrangement uses TRBV12-3 or TRBV12-4 and TRBJ1-6, with TRBD1 identical over 11 bases. The CDR3 is 15 amino acids. With 5 bases clipped from V and 9 bases from J, the junction kept 6 bases outside the gene matches.

DNA of the CDR3: TGTGCCAGCAGCCAAGTGATTAGCGGGAGGGGCACAGATACGCAGTATTTT. It is translated as CASSQVISGRGTDTQYF. V usage is TRBV4-2 and J usage is TRBJ2-3, with 11 nucleotides matching TRBD2. CDR3 length: 17 residues. J lost 1 base, V lost 1 base, and 4 bases had no gene match. Germline assignment: CDR1 LGHNA and CDR2 YNFKEQ.

This clonotype occurred many times. This chain joins TRBV28 and TRBJ2-7; a weak D match, TRBD2 (5 bases). Trimming stripped 5 bases from V and 7 bases from J, with 12 bases between. CDR1 and CDR2 from the germline V gene are MDHEN and SYDVKM. This CDR3 comprises 12 residues. This CDR3 reads CASSPPTREQYF. DNA of the CDR3: TGTGCCAGCAGTCCCCCCACTAGGGAGCAGTACTTC.

The chain uses TRBV28 and TRBJ1-4; tentatively, D is TRBD1 (6 bases). From germline, CDR1 is MDHEN and CDR2 SYDVKM. V lost 6 bases, J lost 7 bases, and 15 bases lay in between. The CDR3 loop spans 14 amino acids. CDR3 sequence: CASREQGKVEKLFF. CDR3 DNA sequence: TGTGCCAGCAGAGAACAGGGTAAAGTTGAAAAACTGTTTTTT.

This clonotype was observed many times. The chain links TRBV12-3 or TRBV12-4 to TRBJ2-5; D might be TRBD1 or TRBD2, each matching 6 bases. The CDR3 covers 14 residues. Trimming took 7 bases from V and 3 from J, leaving 15 bases between them. In nucleotides, the CDR3 is TGTGCCAGCACCTTCCAAGGGGGGAAAGAGACCCAGTACTTC. Translation gives CASTFQGGKETQYF.

This clonotype was detected a few times. This sequence joins TRBV5-4 and TRBJ1-1, with TRBD1 as a possible D gene (5 bases). Germline loops: CDR1 SGHNT, CDR2 YYREEE (reference sequence). Trimming took off 7 bases at V and 1 base at J, with 8 bases between the two ends. The CDR3 consists of 12 residues. CDR3 sequence: CASGHKNTEAFF. In nucleotides, the CDR3 is TGTGCCAGCGGACATAAGAACACTGAAGCTTTCTTT.

The chain has TRBV3-1 and TRBJ2-7; 10 nucleotides agree with TRBD1. CDR1 and CDR2 from the germline V gene are LGHDT and YNNKEL (reference sequence). V trimming: 6 bases; J trimming: 5 bases; junction bases outside the gene matches: 1. The CDR3 extends over 12 amino acids. The CDR3 nucleotides read TGTGCCAGCAGGACAGGGGGCGACGAGCAGTACTTC. Amino acid sequence: CASRTGGDEQYF.

The chain couples TRBV7-2 to TRBJ1-4, with D tentatively TRBD1 (6 bases). The germline V gene has CDR1 SGHTA and CDR2 FQGNSA. Trimming pared 0 bases from V and 7 bases from J, leaving 12 bases between. This CDR3 region has 15 residues. CDR3 coding DNA: TGTGCCAGCAGCTTAGCTCTGGGGGCTTCTGAAAAACTGTTTTTT. It specifies CASSLALGASEKLFF.

In its sample, this clonotype was seen a few times. The gene calls are TRBV6-5 and TRBJ2-2; D is possibly TRBD1 (6 bases). Per germline, CDR1 MNHEY and CDR2 SVGAGI. The CDR3 is made up of 15 amino acids. Deletions cut 8 bases from V and 4 bases from J, with 17 bases between. CDR3 sequence reads: CASVHRDASTGELFF. CDR3 sequence (DNA): TGTGCCAGCGTTCACAGGGACGCCAGCACCGGGGAGCTGTTTTTT.